This TCR beta chain emerged from a study of T cells in Graves' hyperthyroidism and ophthalmopathy. The CDR3 is 11 amino acids. Germline lookup yields CDR1 LNHNV and CDR2 YYDKDF (reference sequence). Trimming removed 5 bases from V and 9 bases from J, with 8 bases in between. Ophthalmopathy patients had moderate-to-severe active disease, CAS ≥3, NOSPECS ≥4, and disease duration under 3 months. For the diagnoses, clinical symptoms, serum thyroxine and TRAb, thyroid ultrasound and orbital computed tomography were used. TCR beta CDR3 regions were amplified from RNA. The study used the HTBI primer set for a first-round RT-PCR of the TCR CDR3. TCRdb passed the multiplex PCR reads through MiXCR, listing each CDR3 protein once. The sample includes roughly 500,000 distinct CDR3 sequences, around a fifth of them seen just once.

The chain links TRBV15 to TRBJ2-1, with D unclear. The receptor was derived from a woman aged 70 to 79 with Graves' ophthalmopathy. The material sequenced was blood. Here the CDR3 reads CATSGISEQFF. DNA for the CDR3: TGTGCCACCAGCGGGATATCTGAGCAGTTCTTC.